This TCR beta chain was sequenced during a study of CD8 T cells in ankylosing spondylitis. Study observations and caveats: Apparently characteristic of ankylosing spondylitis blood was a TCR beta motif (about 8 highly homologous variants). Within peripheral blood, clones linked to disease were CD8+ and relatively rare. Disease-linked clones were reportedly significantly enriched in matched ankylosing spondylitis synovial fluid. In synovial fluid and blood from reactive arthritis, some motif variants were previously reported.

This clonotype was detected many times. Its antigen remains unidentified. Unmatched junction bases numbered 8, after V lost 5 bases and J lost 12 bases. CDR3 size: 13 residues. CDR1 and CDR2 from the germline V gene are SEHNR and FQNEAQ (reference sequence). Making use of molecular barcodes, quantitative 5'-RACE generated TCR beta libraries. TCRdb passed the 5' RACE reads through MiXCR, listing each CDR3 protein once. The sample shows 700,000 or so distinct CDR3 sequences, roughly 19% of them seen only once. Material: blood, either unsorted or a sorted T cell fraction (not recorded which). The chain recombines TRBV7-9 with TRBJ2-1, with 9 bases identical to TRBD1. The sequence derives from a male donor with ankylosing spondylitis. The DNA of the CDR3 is TGTGCCAGCAGCCCTGGACAGGGGATAGGGCAGTTCTTC. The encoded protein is CASSPGQGIGQFF.